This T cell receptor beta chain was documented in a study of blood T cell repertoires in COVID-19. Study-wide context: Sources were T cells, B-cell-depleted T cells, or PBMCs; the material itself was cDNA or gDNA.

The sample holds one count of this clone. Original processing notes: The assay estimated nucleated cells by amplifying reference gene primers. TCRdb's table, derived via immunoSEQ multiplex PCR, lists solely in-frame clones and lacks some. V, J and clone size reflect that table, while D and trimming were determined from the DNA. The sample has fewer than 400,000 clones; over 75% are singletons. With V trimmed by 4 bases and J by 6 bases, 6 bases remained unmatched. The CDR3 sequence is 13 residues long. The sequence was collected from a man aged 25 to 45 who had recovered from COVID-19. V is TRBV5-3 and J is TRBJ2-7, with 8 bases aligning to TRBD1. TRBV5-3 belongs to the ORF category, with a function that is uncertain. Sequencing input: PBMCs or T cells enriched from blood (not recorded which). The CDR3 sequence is CARSPGTGAEQYF. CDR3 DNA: TGTGCCAGAAGCCCCGGGACAGGAGCCGAGCAGTACTTC.